The clone carrying this T cell receptor (beta chain) was observed many times. Its antigen is unknown. Germline V gene lookup returns CDR1 MDHEN and CDR2 SYDVKM. The CDR3 length is 16 residues. V lost 2 bases, J lost 0 bases, and 10 bases lay in between. These data originate in a study of T cells in Graves' hyperthyroidism and ophthalmopathy. Overall study context: Once the initial diagnosis was made, peripheral blood was obtained before any treatment. General study findings and limits: Most thyroid clonotypes expanded above 0.001 were also detected in blood.

Diagnosis relied on clinical symptoms, serum thyroxine and TRAb, thyroid ultrasound and orbital computed tomography. Extraction of PBMCs used 7.5 to 10 ml of fresh peripheral blood. From RNA transcripts, TCR beta CDR3 regions were amplified. During a first-round RT-PCR of the TCR CDR3, the HTBI primer set was used. Via MiXCR, TCRdb re-called the multiplex PCR reads, giving one row per CDR3 protein. The sample records 600,000 to 650,000 distinct CDR3 sequences, around 15% being singletons. This clonotype originated in a woman aged 30 to 39 with Graves' hyperthyroidism. The specimen sequenced was blood. This chain connects TRBV28 to TRBJ1-4, with D unclear. The CDR3 is CASSLTDYATNEKLFF. As DNA, the CDR3 is TGTGCCAGCAGTTTAACGGATTATGCAACTAATGAAAAACTGTTTTTT.